Following are 19 T cell receptor beta chains from one sample sequenced in a study of blood T cells in healthy people across ages. It was with a sample-barcoded 5' primer and a J-beta primer mix that a second PCR of roughly 7 to 12 cycles was run. TCRdb independently ran MiXCR on the 5' RACE reads; one entry per CDR3 protein. The sample contains about 830,000 distinct CDR3 sequences, 62% of which appear only once. Sequenced: blood. These receptors were collected from a man younger than 45 in good health.

V usage is TRBV4-1 and J usage is TRBJ2-2; TRBD2 aligns across 10 bases. The germline V gene has CDR1 MGHRA and CDR2 YSYEKL. The J segment lost 5 bases and the V segment lost 1 base, leaving 7 bases of the junction unmatched. This CDR3 is built from 17 residues. The chain's CDR3 is CASSQGSASGRTGELFF. For the CDR3, the DNA is TGCGCCAGCAGCCAAGGGTCGGCTAGCGGGAGAACCGGGGAGCTGTTTTTT.

The V gene is TRBV25-1, the J gene TRBJ1-2; 7 bases map to TRBD1. In germline, CDR1 is MGHDK, CDR2 SYGVNS. This CDR3 comprises 15 residues. With 4 bases clipped from V and 5 bases from J, the junction kept 10 bases outside the gene matches. CDR3 in DNA: TGTGCCAGCAGTGCCTCTAGCAGGGGGACTTATGGCTACACCTTC. It yields the protein CASSASSRGTYGYTF.

The rearrangement uses TRBV7-2 and TRBJ1-4; D may be TRBD1 (6 bases). The V gene's germline CDR1 is SGHTA and CDR2 FQGNSA. V lost 5 bases and J lost 5, with 15 bases in between. This CDR3 comprises 15 residues. The CDR3 DNA follows: TGTGCCAGCAGCGAACAGGGAGGGGGGAATGAAAAACTGTTTTTT. Protein sequence: CASSEQGGGNEKLFF.

V gene TRBV3-1 combines with J gene TRBJ2-5; tentative D call: TRBD1 (5 bases). Germline CDR1 reads LGHDT; CDR2 reads YNNKEL (reference sequence). V was shortened by 4 bases and J by 1 base, with 13 bases between the two germline ends. The CDR3 has 15 amino acids. CDR3 in DNA: TGTGCCAGCAGCCCCTGGCGGACACTCCAAGAGACCCAGTACTTC. It codes for CASSPWRTLQETQYF.

V and J are TRBV3-1 and TRBJ2-1; D gene ambiguous. The V and J ends lost 1 base and 6 bases respectively, with 7 bases between them. The CDR3 is made up of 13 amino acids. CDR1 and CDR2 (germline): LGHDT, YNNKEL (reference sequence). DNA for the CDR3: TGTGCCAGCAGCCAAGGGGCCCCCAATGAGCAGTTCTTC. It specifies CASSQGAPNEQFF.

This chain uses TRBV4-2 with TRBJ1-2; D call uncertain. V was pared by 1 base and J by 0 bases, with 9 bases between. This CDR3 is built from 15 residues. The V gene's germline CDR1 is LGHNA and CDR2 YNFKEQ. The CDR3 reads CASSQGVSANYGYTF. The CDR3 DNA is TGTGCCAGCAGCCAAGGGGTTTCAGCTAACTATGGCTACACCTTC.

The table lists this clonotype with a count of one. The rearrangement joins TRBV20-1 to TRBJ1-6; D may be TRBD1 (5 bases). In germline, CDR1 is DFQATT, CDR2 SNEGSKA (reference sequence). This CDR3 contains 13 residues. Trimming stripped 1 base from V and 18 bases from J, with 19 bases between. CDR3: CSARGQGQSSPHF. In DNA form, the CDR3 reads TGCAGTGCTAGAGGGCAGGGCCAGTCATCCCCCCACTTT.

The V gene is TRBV6-2 or TRBV6-3, the J gene TRBJ1-5; no definite D call. CDR1 MNHEY and CDR2 SVGEGT come from the germline V gene. Trimming cost V 4 bases and J 4 bases, with 14 bases left between them. The CDR3 has 15 amino acids. CDR3 region: CASSFRNGLNQPQHF. CDR3 DNA sequence: TGTGCCAGCAGTTTTCGAAACGGGCTAAATCAGCCCCAGCATTTT.

This clonotype occurred a few times. In nucleotides, the CDR3 is TGCAGTGCTAGGCGTGGTGAGGGGGGGAGTAGGGGAGAGACCCAGTACTTC. It translates to CSARRGEGGSRGETQYF. The genes are TRBV20-1 and TRBJ2-5; D is possibly TRBD2 (7 bases). The V end was cut by 3 bases, the J end by 4 bases, with 24 bases between. This CDR3 is built from 17 residues. CDR1 is DFQATT, CDR2 SNEGSKA, per germline (reference sequence).

Concerning this clonotype: A junction boundary mismatches the germline segment, possibly from a read error. The chain combines TRBV6-5 with TRBJ1-5; D perhaps matches TRBD1 (5 bases). This CDR3 has 16 residues. Germline assignment: CDR1 MNHEY and CDR2 SVGAGI. CDR3 sequence reads: CASSYGGRGSNQPQHF. The CDR3 DNA sequence: TGCGCCAGCAGTTATGGAGGGCGGGGGAGCAATCAGCCCCAGCATTTT.

V and J are TRBV20-1 and TRBJ1-6; TRBD1 agrees at 8 bases. This CDR3 spans 14 amino acids. V lost 3 bases and J lost 7; bases outside the gene matches: 5. Germline CDR1 is DFQATT and CDR2 is SNEGSKA (reference sequence). The CDR3 spells CSARRTGLNSPLHF. CDR3 sequence (DNA): TGCAGTGCTAGGCGGACAGGGTTGAATTCACCCCTCCACTTT.

V and J are TRBV10-3 and TRBJ2-5, with 12 bases lining up with TRBD1. This CDR3 is 14 amino acids long. Germline loops: CDR1 ENHRY, CDR2 SYGVKD. With 5 bases clipped from V and 4 bases from J, the junction kept 2 bases outside the gene matches. The CDR3 nucleotides are TGTGCCATCAGTAAGGGACAGGGGGCAGAGACCCAGTACTTC. It codes for CAISKGQGAETQYF.

The V gene is TRBV13, the J gene TRBJ2-7; D gene unclear. The CDR3 has 16 residues. Deletions cut 6 bases from V and 0 bases from J, with 18 bases between. Germline lookup yields CDR1 PRHDT and CDR2 FYEKMQ (reference sequence). In nucleotides, the CDR3 is TGTGCCAGCAGTCGAGGCCCCGGGTCCATCTCCTACGAGCAGTACTTC. Translation gives CASSRGPGSISYEQYF.

The rearrangement links TRBV9 to TRBJ2-1, with 10 bases lining up with TRBD2. The DNA matches TRBJ2-7 better at its end, which makes the J call doubtful. CDR3 length: 13 amino acids. The germline CDR1 and CDR2 sequences are SGDLS and YYNGEE. The CDR3, as DNA: TGTGCTAGCGGGGGGTCCACCTACAATGAGCAGTACTTC. Its translation is CASGGSTYNEQYF.

The genes are TRBV20-1 and TRBJ1-1; D is unresolved. The CDR3 contains 11 residues. CDR1 and CDR2 from the germline V gene are DFQATT and SNEGSKA (reference sequence). V was trimmed by 5 bases and J by 3 bases, leaving 7 bases between them. The CDR3 loop reads CSARADTEAFF. CDR3 bases: TGCAGTGCTCGGGCAGACACTGAAGCTTTCTTT.

This chain connects TRBV30 to TRBJ2-7; no clear D. This CDR3 contains 13 residues. CDR1 and CDR2 from the germline V gene are GTSNPN and SVGIG (reference sequence). The V end lost 0 bases, the J end lost 1 base, and 7 bases lay between the germline ends. In DNA form, the CDR3 reads TGTGCCTGGAGTGTAGGGCATTCCTACGAGCAGTACTTC. It encodes CAWSVGHSYEQYF. The variable domain in full, completed from reference TRBV30 and TRBJ2-7, reads SQTIHQWPATLVQPVGSPLSLECTVEGTSNPNLYWYRQAAGRGLQLLFYSVGIGQISSEVPQNLSASRPQDRQFILSSKKLLLSDSGFYLCAWSVGHSYEQYFGPGTRLTVT.

This clonotype was counted only a few times. The chain uses TRBV7-3 and TRBJ2-7; D possibly corresponds to TRBD2 (6 bases). V lost 5 bases to trimming and J lost 2 bases, with 16 bases between them. The CDR3 spans 15 residues. CDR1 is SGHTA and CDR2 is FQGTGA in the germline V gene. The CDR3 coding sequence is TGTGCCAGCAGCCTCAATCCGGGACTCCCCTACGAGCAGTACTTC. Translated: CASSLNPGLPYEQYF.

This clonotype is a singleton in its sample. V is TRBV12-3 or TRBV12-4 and J is TRBJ2-5; TRBD2 is a possible D gene (5 bases). Trimming took 4 bases from V and 5 from J, leaving 17 bases between them. The CDR3 runs to 15 residues. The CDR3 coding sequence is TGTGCCAGCAGTTGGAGGCGAGCGGCTCCGGAGACCCAGTACTTC. Its translation is CASSWRRAAPETQYF.

V gene TRBV4-1 combines with J gene TRBJ1-1, with D tentatively TRBD1 (5 bases). Per the germline V gene, CDR1 is MGHRA and CDR2 is YSYEKL. V gave up 2 bases and J gave up 5 bases, with 12 bases separating them. The CDR3 has 14 amino acids. This CDR3 reads CASSQLDSSTEAFF. DNA of the CDR3: TGCGCCAGCAGCCAATTAGACAGCTCAACTGAAGCTTTCTTT.